These T cell receptor beta chains were read from a single sample in a study of T cell responses to AZD1222 COVID-19 vaccine. Measured with immunoSEQ multiplex PCR; TCRdb has only the in-frame clones, and not every one. Counted here are about 160,000 clones, around 90% occurring once; the ten biggest clones make up about 3.3%. The material was peripheral blood, obtained 28 days after the second AZD1222 dose. Receptors originate from an adult who received the AZD1222 COVID-19 vaccine. The CDR3 runs from the conserved cysteine through the conserved F or W. D genes are given only for firm matches. The size field is filled for only some rows; it gives once, few, many or a size class.

v_gene	j_gene	abundance	len	d_gene	CDR3nt	CDR3aa
TRBV6-5	TRBJ2-5	.	14	.	TGTGCCAGCAGTACGGGGGTCGGAAAAGAGACCCAGTACTTC	CASSTGVGKETQYF
TRBV29-1	TRBJ2-1	.	17	TRBD1	TGCAGCGTTGAACTTACAGGGGGCCAATCCGTCGGGAATGAGCAGTTCTTC	CSVELTGGQSVGNEQFF
TRBV27	TRBJ1-5	.	16	.	TGTGCCAGCAGTGGGGGACCGTACTATAGCAATCAGCCCCAGCATTTT	CASSGGPYYSNQPQHF
TRBV5-5	TRBJ2-5	few	15	.	TGTGCCAGCAGTGTCCGGTGGGGGGTCTGGGAGACCCAGTACTTC	CASSVRWGVWETQYF
TRBV9	TRBJ2-1	.	17	TRBD2	TGTGCCAGCAGCCAAGGGACTAGCGGGAGTATATACAATGAGCAGTTCTTC	CASSQGTSGSIYNEQFF
TRBV30	TRBJ1-1	.	13	.	TGTGCCTGGCACCAGGGGACGAACACTGAAGCTTTCTTT	CAWHQGTNTEAFF
TRBV28	TRBJ1-3	.	14	.	TGTGCCAGCAGCCCAAGAAGGGTAGTCGGCACCATATATTTT	CASSPRRVVGTIYF
TRBV19	TRBJ2-1	once	15	TRBD2	TGTGCCAGTAGTACTGTAGCGGGGATCTACAATGAGCAGTTCTTC	CASSTVAGIYNEQFF
TRBV2	TRBJ2-1	.	14	.	TGTGCCAGCAGTGTGCAGGGACCCTACAATGAGCAGTTCTTC	CASSVQGPYNEQFF
TRBV14	TRBJ1-2	once	13	.	TGTGCCAGCAGCCAACAGGGGACCTATGGCTACACCTTC	CASSQQGTYGYTF
TRBV28	TRBJ2-7	.	15	.	TGTGCCAGCAGTACGACGGGGCTGCGCGACTACGAGCAGTACTTC	CASSTTGLRDYEQYF
TRBV7-3	TRBJ2-1	once	14	TRBD2	TGTGCCAGTGCGACTAGCGGGAGTAGCAATGAGCAGTTCTTC	CASATSGSSNEQFF
TRBV14	TRBJ2-5	once	13	.	TGTGCCAGCAGCCTTCGCGTGGGAGAGACCCAGTACTTC	CASSLRVGETQYF
TRBV14	TRBJ1-2	.	13	.	TGTGCCAGCAGCCAAGTAAGGGGCTATGGCTACACCTTC	CASSQVRGYGYTF
TRBV7-9	TRBJ1-2	.	15	.	TGTGCCAGCAGCTTAGTTTCACCAGGCGACTATGGCTACACCTTC	CASSLVSPGDYGYTF
TRBV6-1	TRBJ2-2	.	14	.	TGTGCCAGCAGTGAAGCTCCCCACACCGGGGAGCTGTTTTTT	CASSEAPHTGELFF
TRBV28	TRBJ1-1	once	13	.	TGTGCCAGCGACTCGGGTGGGCACACTGAAGCTTTCTTT	CASDSGGHTEAFF
TRBV5-1	TRBJ2-2	.	14	.	TGCGCCAGCAGCTTGCGGTCGAACACCGGGGAGCTGTTTTTT	CASSLRSNTGELFF
TRBV10-3	TRBJ2-1	.	13	TRBD2	TGTGCCATCAAACTAGCGGGAGGGCATGAGCAGTTCTTC	CAIKLAGGHEQFF
TRBV6-4	TRBJ1-1	.	13	.	TGTGCCAGCTCTACGACAGTGAACACTGAAGCTTTCTTT	CASSTTVNTEAFF
TRBV7-9	TRBJ2-5	.	17	.	TGTGCCAGCAGCTTCCGGCGCCGGGACTCCTTCCAAGAGACCCAGTACTTC	CASSFRRRDSFQETQYF
TRBV28	TRBJ1-5	.	15	.	TGTGCCAGCAGTGGACAGATCTATAGCAATCAGCCCCAGCATTTT	CASSGQIYSNQPQHF
TRBV21-1	TRBJ2-7	.	15	.	TGTGCCAGCAGCATGATAGGGGACGTTCCCTACGAGCAGTACTTC	CASSMIGDVPYEQYF
TRBV20-1	TRBJ1-4	once	14	.	TGCAGTGCTAGTCGTGTCAGGCATTATGAAAAACTGTTTTTT	CSASRVRHYEKLFF
TRBV5-4	TRBJ1-1	.	16	.	TGTGCCAGCAGCACGCGACCTACAGGGAGTAGCACTGAAGCTTTCTTT	CASSTRPTGSSTEAFF
TRBV5-1	TRBJ1-3	.	14	.	TGCGCCAGCAGCTTGGCGGAGGCCGGAAACACCATATATTTT	CASSLAEAGNTIYF
TRBV9	TRBJ1-2	.	14	.	TGTGCCAGCAGCGTAGGAGGCCAGCTCTATGGCTACACCTTC	CASSVGGQLYGYTF
TRBV19	TRBJ1-1	.	12	.	TGTGCCAGTAGGAGAGTTGACACTGAAGCTTTCTTT	CASRRVDTEAFF
TRBV29-1	TRBJ2-7	.	16	TRBD2	TGCAGCGTTCAAGGGACTAGCGGGTTAGATACCAACGAGCAGTACTTC	CSVQGTSGLDTNEQYF
TRBV19	TRBJ1-2	.	14	.	TGTGCCAGTCGTTCCGGACGAAAGTTGTATGGCTACACCTTC	CASRSGRKLYGYTF
TRBV7-8	TRBJ2-3	.	16	TRBD2	TGTGCCAGCAGCGAAATGACGGGAGGGGGTGCAGATACGCAGTATTTT	CASSEMTGGGADTQYF
TRBV6-5	TRBJ1-2	.	14	TRBD1	TGTGCCAGCAGACGAAGACAGGGGGACTATGGCTACACCTTC	CASRRRQGDYGYTF
TRBV27	TRBJ2-3	.	14	.	TGTGCCAGCAGTCGGCGTCGCGACGTGGATACGCAGTATTTT	CASSRRRDVDTQYF
TRBV7-2	TRBJ1-4	.	16	.	TGTGCCAGCAGCAAAGACGGGGGACAAACTAATGAAAAACTGTTTTTT	CASSKDGGQTNEKLFF
TRBV4-1	TRBJ1-4	.	20	TRBD1	TGCGCCAGCAGCCAAGATGTTCCGGCAGGGGGCCGAGGGACTAATGAAAAACTGTTTTTT	CASSQDVPAGGRGTNEKLFF
TRBV29-1	TRBJ2-5	once	11	TRBD2	TGCAGCGGGGGACTAGCGGAGACCCAGTACTTC	CSGGLAETQYF
TRBV30	TRBJ2-1	once	15	TRBD2	TGTGCCTGGAGGGGGACTAGCGGGAGAGGAAATGAGCAGTTCTTC	CAWRGTSGRGNEQFF
TRBV13	TRBJ2-7	.	16	.	TGTGCCAGCAGCGCCAACTCGGAGGGCCTTTACTACGAGCAGTACTTC	CASSANSEGLYYEQYF
TRBV27	TRBJ1-2	.	17	TRBD1	TGTGCCAGCAGGGAGGGACAGGGGGAACTTCCCAACTATGGCTACACCTTC	CASREGQGELPNYGYTF
TRBV27	TRBJ1-5	.	16	.	TGTGCCAGCAGTTTATCGAACCGGCAGGGGCATCAGCCCCAGCATTTT	CASSLSNRQGHQPQHF
TRBV4-2	TRBJ2-7	.	15	TRBD1	TGTGCCAGCAGCCAAGCCCGGGACAGGGGCTACGAGCAGTACTTC	CASSQARDRGYEQYF
TRBV7-9	TRBJ2-2	.	16	.	TGTGCCAGCAGCTTGCCCTCGGGCCCAGGCACCGGGGAGCTGTTTTTT	CASSLPSGPGTGELFF
TRBV30	TRBJ1-4	.	11	.	TGTGCCTGGAGTTCGGGGGAAAAACTGTTTTTT	CAWSSGEKLFF
TRBV15	TRBJ2-7	few	13	.	TGTGCCACCAGCACCCGGACATCCTACGAGCAGTACTTC	CATSTRTSYEQYF
TRBV6-2/TRBV6-3	TRBJ1-5	.	18	TRBD1	TGTGCCAGCAGTTACTCGATACTTTTGGACAGGGGGCATCAGCCCCAGCATTTT	CASSYSILLDRGHQPQHF
TRBV14	TRBJ2-7	once	16	TRBD2	TGTGCCAGCAGCCAAGACCCAGCGGGAGCCTTCTACGAGCAGTACTTC	CASSQDPAGAFYEQYF
TRBV7-2	TRBJ2-1	.	14	.	TGTGCCAGCAGCTCCTATTATCGTAACCCAGAGCAGTTCTTC	CASSSYYRNPEQFF
TRBV5-1	TRBJ2-3	.	15	TRBD1	TGCGCCAGCAGCTGGGGACAGGGTCAAAGCGATACGCAGTATTTT	CASSWGQGQSDTQYF
TRBV29-1	TRBJ1-1	.	12	.	TGCAGCGTTGAATCCCCAGGGATTGAAGCTTTCTTT	CSVESPGIEAFF
TRBV3-1/TRBV3-2	TRBJ1-1	.	12	.	TGTGCCAGCAGCTACCTGAACACTGAAGCTTTCTTT	CASSYLNTEAFF
TRBV28	TRBJ1-2	.	15	TRBD1	TGTGCCAGCAGTTTATGGGCAGGGGGTGAAAATGGCTACACCTTC	CASSLWAGGENGYTF
TRBV5-1	TRBJ2-5	.	14	.	TGCGCCAGCAGCCCTAACAGGAGAGAAGAGACCCAGTACTTC	CASSPNRREETQYF
TRBV7-2	TRBJ1-5	.	15	TRBD1	TGTGCCAGCAGCTCGGGACAGCTTAGCAATCAGCCCCAGCATTTT	CASSSGQLSNQPQHF